This T cell receptor beta chain was found in a study of cytomegalovirus exposure and HLA in healthy donors. The PCR made use of 60 Vbeta and 13 Jbeta primers. Profiling relied on immunoSEQ multiplex PCR, and the TCRdb table lists in-frame clones only, not all of them. The sample shows 110,000 or so clones, 82% of them seen only once. This CDR3 comprises 14 residues. Germline-derived CDR1 and CDR2 are SQVTM and ANQGSEA. The V and J ends lost 6 bases and 9 bases, in that order; junction bases with no gene match: 8. The TCR sequence derives from a woman between 18 and 30 years old in good health and CMV-seronegative. Sequencing was done on a sample of PBMCs. The chain links TRBV29-1 to TRBJ2-1; 13 positions agree with TRBD2. CDR3 loop: CSVGGLAGRGEQFF. CDR3 nucleotides: TGCAGCGTGGGGGGACTAGCGGGAAGGGGTGAGCAGTTCTTC.